The rows below give T cell receptor beta chains drawn from one sample of a study of blood T cell repertoires in COVID-19. The table came from immunoSEQ multiplex PCR; TCRdb's copy has only in-frame clones and leaves some out. The profile shows about 350,000 clones, about 90% of them singletons. Sequences were obtained from PBMCs or T cells enriched from blood (not recorded which). The receptors were gathered from a woman between 25 and 40 years old who had recovered from COVID-19. The CDR3 runs from the conserved cysteine through the conserved F or W. The D gene is left open where the match is weak. Size is omitted from some rows. Given values are once, few, many or a class for expanded clones.

j_call,clone_size,v_call,d_call,cdr3_aa,cdr3_nt
TRBJ2-7,once,TRBV7-9,.,CASSHRTAYEQYF,TGTGCCAGCAGCCACAGGACAGCCTACGAGCAGTACTTC
TRBJ1-1,.,TRBV27,TRBD1,CASSPPQGAKTEAFF,TGTGCCAGCAGTCCCCCACAGGGGGCGAAAACTGAAGCTTTCTTT
TRBJ1-2,.,TRBV3-1/TRBV3-2,.,CASSQGAGGRYGYTF,TGTGCCAGCAGCCAAGGGGCCGGGGGGAGGTATGGCTACACCTTC
TRBJ2-7,.,TRBV19,TRBD1,CASRGQGTYEQYF,TGTGCCAGTAGGGGACAGGGAACCTACGAGCAGTACTTC
TRBJ2-5,.,TRBV27,TRBD2,CASSLSAGLAGVETQYF,TGTGCCAGCAGTTTATCGGCCGGACTAGCGGGGGTGGAGACCCAGTACTTC
TRBJ1-3,.,TRBV28,.,CASSSAGVPGNTIYF,TGTGCCAGCAGTTCCGCAGGGGTACCTGGAAACACCATATATTTT
TRBJ1-5,.,TRBV19,TRBD1,CASNPGGKDQPQHF,TGTGCCAGTAATCCAGGGGGCAAGGATCAGCCCCAGCATTTT
TRBJ2-5,.,TRBV24-1,TRBD2,CATSARIGEGAGRETQYF,TGTGCCACCAGTGCCCGAATCGGGGAGGGAGCCGGGCGAGAGACCCAGTACTTC
TRBJ2-7,.,TRBV5-1,.,CASSLRQGPYEQYF,TGCGCCAGCAGCTTGAGGCAGGGCCCCTACGAGCAGTACTTC
TRBJ1-5,.,TRBV6-5,TRBD1,CASSQQGNQPQHF,TGTGCCAGCAGCCAACAGGGGAATCAGCCCCAGCATTTT
TRBJ1-2,.,TRBV5-1,TRBD1,CASSSTGQAGYTF,TGCGCCAGCAGCTCGACCGGACAGGCTGGCTACACCTTC
TRBJ2-2,.,TRBV28,TRBD2,CASNRGGAANTGELFF,TGTGCCAGCAACCGGGGGGGGGCTGCGAACACCGGGGAGCTGTTTTTT
TRBJ1-4,.,TRBV2,.,CASNPRGEKLFF,TGTGCCAGCAACCCCAGGGGAGAAAAACTGTTTTTT
TRBJ2-7,.,TRBV19,TRBD1,CASARDRGLEQYF,TGTGCCAGTGCTAGGGACAGGGGGCTCGAGCAGTACTTC
TRBJ1-5,.,TRBV27,TRBD1,CASRGTGPQPPQHF,TGTGCCAGCAGGGGGACAGGGCCGCAACCGCCCCAGCATTTT
TRBJ2-3,.,TRBV11-2,.,CASLRLDTDTQYF,TGTGCCAGCCTCCGGCTAGACACAGATACGCAGTATTTT
TRBJ2-1,.,TRBV11-2,TRBD2,CASSSSGGGGNEQFF,TGTGCCAGCAGCTCCAGCGGGGGGGGAGGCAATGAGCAGTTCTTC
TRBJ1-6,.,TRBV6-2/TRBV6-3,TRBD1,CASSSKGASSPLHF,TGTGCCAGCAGTTCAAAGGGGGCGTCGTCACCCCTCCACTTT
TRBJ2-5,once,TRBV11-2,TRBD2,CASSLGPGLAGAYQETQYF,TGTGCCAGCAGCTTAGGTCCCGGACTAGCGGGGGCGTACCAAGAGACCCAGTACTTC
TRBJ1-6,.,TRBV11-3,.,CASSPPKHDYNSPLHF,TGTGCCAGCAGCCCCCCCAAACATGACTATAATTCACCCCTCCACTTT
TRBJ1-4,.,TRBV2,TRBD1,CASRSTGNNEKLFF,TGTGCCAGCAGATCGACAGGGAATAATGAAAAACTGTTTTTT
TRBJ2-7,few,TRBV2,.,CASRVLVVGYEQYF,TGTGCCAGCAGAGTCCTCGTTGTCGGCTACGAGCAGTACTTC
TRBJ1-5,few,TRBV12-3/TRBV12-4,.,CASSPVSNQPQHF,TGTGCCAGCAGCCCTGTCAGCAATCAGCCCCAGCATTTT
TRBJ2-1,.,TRBV2,TRBD2,CASSEALAGAGNEQFF,TGTGCCAGCAGTGAAGCACTAGCGGGGGCCGGCAATGAGCAGTTCTTC
TRBJ2-7,.,TRBV7-5,.,CVRSLAPQGAVEQYF,TGTGTCAGAAGCTTAGCCCCTCAGGGGGCGGTGGAGCAGTACTTC
TRBJ2-5,.,TRBV6-5,TRBD2,CASNQRSGAEYF,TGTGCCAGCAATCAACGTAGCGGGGCCGAGTACTTC
TRBJ1-1,.,TRBV30,.,CAWPSDTEAFF,TGTGCCTGGCCTAGTGACACTGAAGCTTTCTTT
TRBJ2-2,.,TRBV15,TRBD2,CATSRVQGLAGATGELFF,TGTGCCACCAGCAGAGTTCAAGGGCTAGCGGGGGCCACCGGGGAGCTGTTTTTT
TRBJ2-5,.,TRBV3-1/TRBV3-2,TRBD1,CASSQGVWTGGPETQYF,TGTGCCAGCAGCCAAGGAGTGTGGACAGGGGGTCCCGAGACCCAGTACTTC
TRBJ1-6,.,TRBV28,.,CASSLPNSPLHF,TGTGCCAGCAGTCTACCAAATTCACCCCTCCACTTT
TRBJ1-5,.,TRBV6-5,.,CASTPPGGNQPQHF,TGTGCCAGCACCCCCCCGGGAGGCAATCAGCCCCAGCATTTT
TRBJ1-3,.,TRBV27,.,CASSRGIGSGNTIYF,TGTGCCAGCAGTAGGGGGATTGGCTCTGGAAACACCATATATTTT
TRBJ2-1,.,TRBV7-9,TRBD1,CASRMGTGNEQFF,TGTGCCAGCAGGATGGGGACAGGGAATGAGCAGTTCTTC
TRBJ1-3,.,TRBV6-5,.,CASSYETPGNTIYF,TGTGCCAGCAGTTATGAGACTCCTGGAAACACCATATATTTT
TRBJ2-2,few,TRBV30,TRBD2,CAWRRAGGVGELFF,TGTGCCTGGAGGAGAGCGGGGGGAGTCGGGGAGCTGTTTTTT
TRBJ1-2,.,TRBV12-3/TRBV12-4,.,CASSRTTWSGYTF,TGTGCCAGCAGTCGGACAACCTGGTCGGGCTACACCTTC